This TCR beta chain was sequenced during a study of CD8+ T cells in alopecia areata. RNA was extracted and reverse transcribed into cDNA as the sequencing template. Libraries were prepared by immunoSEQ multiplex PCR; TCRdb keeps only in-frame clonotypes and omits some of them. The sample yields some 120,000 clones, approximately 57% seen once. To note about this clone: An end of the junction does not agree with germline; a read error may underlie this.

Treatment indicated: oral pan-JAK inhibitor, 5-10 mg twice daily. Sorted populations comprised CD4+ and CD8+ T cells obtained from PBMCs. The length of the CDR3 is 13 residues. Germline values: CDR1 GTSNPN, CDR2 SVGIG (reference sequence). The clonotype was recovered from a human donor with alopecia areata. The sample consisted of CD4+ T cells sorted from blood, taken at week 4, from a patient treated with tofacitinib. The chain couples TRBV30 to TRBJ2-3; 7 bases fit TRBD2. This CDR3 reads CARSGVGTDTQYF. As DNA, the CDR3 is TGTGCCCGGAGCGGGGTGGGCACAGATACGCAGTATTTT.